The rows below give T cell receptor beta chains drawn from one sample of a study of blood T cell repertoires in COVID-19. Here immunoSEQ multiplex PCR was the method, and the copy in TCRdb shows in-frame clones only, minus some. The sample has 200,000 to 300,000 clones, roughly 85% seen once. The sequenced sample consisted of peripheral blood. The receptors shown here come from a man aged 50 to 59 with COVID-19, enrolled during active disease. CDR3s include the opening cysteine and the closing phenylalanine or tryptophan. The order of the fields is J gene, clone size, V gene, D gene, CDR3 protein, CDR3 DNA. D genes are given only for firm matches. The size entry is marked missing in some rows and otherwise reads once, few, many or a size class.

>TRBJ1-3|-|TRBV5-1|-
CASSQQVQSSGNTIYF
TGCGCCAGCAGCCAACAGGTTCAAAGCTCTGGAAACACCATATATTTT
>TRBJ2-5|once|TRBV10-3|-
CAISDRETQYF
TGTGCCATCAGTGACCGAGAGACCCAGTACTTC
>TRBJ1-6|-|TRBV18|TRBD1
CASSPPTGTDNSPLHF
TGTGCCAGCTCACCACCTACCGGGACAGATAATTCACCCCTCCACTTT
>TRBJ2-2|-|TRBV2|-
CASREVGSNTGELFF
TGTGCCAGCAGGGAGGTAGGCAGCAACACCGGGGAGCTGTTTTTT
>TRBJ1-6|-|TRBV25-1|-
CASRAQGQQSPLHF
TGTGCCAGCAGAGCACAGGGCCAACAGTCACCCCTCCACTTT
>TRBJ2-2|-|TRBV5-4|TRBD2
CASSPGLAGPANTGELFF
TGTGCCAGCAGCCCCGGACTAGCGGGGCCAGCGAACACCGGGGAGCTGTTTTTT
>TRBJ1-1|-|TRBV14|-
CASSQEWGVGAFF
TGTGCCAGCAGCCAAGAATGGGGGGTTGGCGCTTTCTTT
>TRBJ2-1|-|TRBV2|-
CASSEGHAEEQFF
TGTGCCAGCAGTGAAGGGCACGCAGAAGAGCAGTTCTTC
>TRBJ2-1|-|TRBV18|-
CASSPLSYNEQFF
TGTGCCAGCTCACCACTTAGTTACAATGAGCAGTTCTTC
>TRBJ2-7|-|TRBV6-2/TRBV6-3|-
CASSSRLTLRDYEQYF
TGTGCCAGCAGTTCCCGCCTTACTCTCAGGGACTACGAGCAGTACTTC
>TRBJ2-1|-|TRBV5-1|TRBD2
CASSLAYLGGGDNEQFF
TGCGCCAGCAGCTTGGCCTATTTGGGGGGAGGGGACAATGAGCAGTTCTTC
>TRBJ2-7|-|TRBV7-9|TRBD2
CASSLVPAGGLEQYF
TGTGCCAGCAGCTTAGTACCAGCGGGGGGGCTCGAGCAGTACTTC
>TRBJ1-2|-|TRBV15|-
CATSARNYGYTF
TGTGCCACCAGCGCACGGAACTATGGCTACACCTTC
>TRBJ2-5|-|TRBV10-2|-
CASSDQGGFGETQYF
TGCGCCAGCAGTGATCAGGGGGGCTTCGGAGAGACCCAGTACTTC
>TRBJ2-5|-|TRBV14|TRBD1
CASSQPLGRDRGGETQYF
TGTGCCAGCAGCCAACCCCTTGGCCGGGACAGGGGCGGTGAGACCCAGTACTTC
>TRBJ2-7|few|TRBV2|TRBD1
CASGQGSYEQYF
TGTGCCAGCGGACAGGGGAGTTACGAGCAGTACTTC
>TRBJ2-2|-|TRBV2|TRBD2
CASSGLAGGRNTGELFF
TGTGCCAGCAGCGGACTAGCGGGGGGTCGGAACACCGGGGAGCTGTTTTTT
>TRBJ2-7|once|TRBV29-1|TRBD1
CSTKTGYSYEQYF
TGCAGCACGAAGACAGGGTACTCCTACGAGCAGTACTTC